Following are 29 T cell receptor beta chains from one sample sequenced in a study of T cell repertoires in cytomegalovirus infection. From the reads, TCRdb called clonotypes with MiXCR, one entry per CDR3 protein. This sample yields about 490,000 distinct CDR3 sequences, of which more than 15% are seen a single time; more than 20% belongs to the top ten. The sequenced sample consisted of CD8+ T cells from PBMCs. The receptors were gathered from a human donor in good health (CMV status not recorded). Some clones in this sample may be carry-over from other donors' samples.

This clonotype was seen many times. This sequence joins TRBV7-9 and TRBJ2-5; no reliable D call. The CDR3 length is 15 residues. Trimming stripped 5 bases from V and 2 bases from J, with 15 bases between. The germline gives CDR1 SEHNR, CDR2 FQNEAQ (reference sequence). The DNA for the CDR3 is TGTGCCAGCAGCCCAATCACACGGGTTCAAGAGACCCAGTACTTC. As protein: CASSPITRVQETQYF.

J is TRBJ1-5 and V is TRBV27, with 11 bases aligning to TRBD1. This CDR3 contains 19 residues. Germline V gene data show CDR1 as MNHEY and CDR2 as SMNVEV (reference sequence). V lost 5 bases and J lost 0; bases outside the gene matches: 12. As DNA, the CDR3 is TGTGCCAGCAGTCCGCCCCCGGGACAGGGGGGGTATAGCAATCAGCCCCAGCATTTT. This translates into CASSPPPGQGGYSNQPQHF.

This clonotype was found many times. CDR3 coding DNA: TGCAGCGTTGAAGATTGGGGTGGCTACACCTTC. This codes for CSVEDWGGYTF. The chain couples TRBV29-1 to TRBJ1-2; D unresolved. From germline, CDR1 is SQVTM and CDR2 ANQGSEA. The CDR3 runs 11 residues. V gave up 0 bases and J gave up 7 bases, with 6 bases separating them.

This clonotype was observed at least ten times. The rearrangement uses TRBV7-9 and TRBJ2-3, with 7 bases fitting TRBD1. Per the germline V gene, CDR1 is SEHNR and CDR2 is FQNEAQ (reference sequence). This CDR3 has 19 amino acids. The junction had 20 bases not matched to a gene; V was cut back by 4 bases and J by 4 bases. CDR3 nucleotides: TGTGCCAGCAGCTCACCCATCCGGGACAGCCCCGGAGGTGCAGATACGCAGTATTTT. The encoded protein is CASSSPIRDSPGGADTQYF.

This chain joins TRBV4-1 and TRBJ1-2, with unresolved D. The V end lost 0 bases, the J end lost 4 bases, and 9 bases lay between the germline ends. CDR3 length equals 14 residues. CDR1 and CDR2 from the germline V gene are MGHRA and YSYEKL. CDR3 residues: CASSQDRTLYGYTF. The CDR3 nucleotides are TGCGCCAGCAGCCAAGACCGGACTCTCTATGGCTACACCTTC.

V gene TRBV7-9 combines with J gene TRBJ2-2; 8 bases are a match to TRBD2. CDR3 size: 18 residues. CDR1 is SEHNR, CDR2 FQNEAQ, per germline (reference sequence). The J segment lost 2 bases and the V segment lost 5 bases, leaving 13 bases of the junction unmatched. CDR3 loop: CASSPPGGAGVNTGELFF. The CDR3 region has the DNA TGTGCCAGCAGCCCTCCCGGGGGAGCGGGAGTAAACACCGGGGAGCTGTTTTTT.

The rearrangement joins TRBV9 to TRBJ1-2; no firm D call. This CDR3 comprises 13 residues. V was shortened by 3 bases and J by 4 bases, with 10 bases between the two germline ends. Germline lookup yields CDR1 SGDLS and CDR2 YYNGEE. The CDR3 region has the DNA TGTGCCAGCAGCGCCCAAATTGGCTATGGCTACACCTTC. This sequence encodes CASSAQIGYGYTF.

The CDR3 spells CASSIDGGGPNEQFF. DNA for the CDR3: TGTGCCAGTAGTATAGACGGCGGGGGGCCCAATGAGCAGTTCTTC. This rearrangement joins TRBV19 to TRBJ2-1, with 8 bases fitting TRBD2. V lost 0 bases and J lost 6; bases outside the gene matches: 4. Germline CDR1 reads LNHDA; CDR2 reads SQIVND (reference sequence). CDR3 length: 15 residues.

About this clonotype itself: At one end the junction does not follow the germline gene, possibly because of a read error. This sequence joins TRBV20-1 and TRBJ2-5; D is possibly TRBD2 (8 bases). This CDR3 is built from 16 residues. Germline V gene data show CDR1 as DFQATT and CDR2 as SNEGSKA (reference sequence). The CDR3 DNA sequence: TGCCGTGCGGGGGGACAGTCCAACAACCGAGGAGAGACCCAGTACTTC. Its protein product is CRAGGQSNNRGETQYF.

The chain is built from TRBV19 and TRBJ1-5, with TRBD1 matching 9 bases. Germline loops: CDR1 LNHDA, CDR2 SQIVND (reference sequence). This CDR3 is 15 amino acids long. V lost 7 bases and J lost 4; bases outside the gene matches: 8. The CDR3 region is CASTSDRGQNQPQHF. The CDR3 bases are TGTGCCAGTACCTCGGACAGGGGACAAAATCAGCCCCAGCATTTT.

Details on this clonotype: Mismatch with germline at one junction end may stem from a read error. CDR3 residues: CASSLAALYEKYF. For the CDR3, the DNA is TGTGCCAGCAGCTTAGCGGCACTCTACGAGAAGTACTTC. V is TRBV7-8 and J is TRBJ2-7; no clear D gene. Germline V gives CDR1 SGHVS, CDR2 FQNEAQ. This CDR3 spans 13 amino acids.

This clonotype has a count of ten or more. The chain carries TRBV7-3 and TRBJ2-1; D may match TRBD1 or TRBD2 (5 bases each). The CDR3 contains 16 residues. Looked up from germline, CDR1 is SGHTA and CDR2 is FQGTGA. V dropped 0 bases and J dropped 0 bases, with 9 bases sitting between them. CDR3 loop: CASSLTGTFSYNEQFF. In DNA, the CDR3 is TGTGCCAGCAGCTTAACAGGGACCTTCTCCTACAATGAGCAGTTCTTC.

The CDR3 protein is CASSIANQETQYF. The CDR3 bases are TGTGCCAGTAGTATCGCAAACCAAGAGACCCAGTACTTC. The rearrangement joins TRBV19 to TRBJ2-5; D remains ambiguous. The V and J ends lost 3 bases and 0 bases respectively, with 5 bases between them. CDR1 LNHDA and CDR2 SQIVND come from the germline V gene (reference sequence). This CDR3 has 13 residues. The full variable domain, completed using reference TRBV19 and TRBJ2-5, is DGGITQSPKYLFRKEGQNVTLSCEQNLNHDAMYWYRQDPGQGLRLIYYSQIVNDFQKGDIAEGYSVSREKKESFPLTVTSAQKNPTAFYLCASSIANQETQYFGPGTRLLVL.

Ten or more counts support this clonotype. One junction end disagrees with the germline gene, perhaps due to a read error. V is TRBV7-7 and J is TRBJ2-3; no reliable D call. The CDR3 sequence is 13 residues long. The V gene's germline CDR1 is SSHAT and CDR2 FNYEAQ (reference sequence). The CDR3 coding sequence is TGTGCTAGCAGCCCCGCCCTGACAGATACGCAGTATTTT. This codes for CASSPALTDTQYF. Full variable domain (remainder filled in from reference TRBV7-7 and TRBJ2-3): GAGVSQSPRYKVTKRGQDVTLRCDPISSHATLYWYQQALGQGPEFLTYFNYEAQPDKSGLPSDRFSAERPEGSISTLTIQRTEQRDSAMYRCASSPALTDTQYFGPGTRLTVL.

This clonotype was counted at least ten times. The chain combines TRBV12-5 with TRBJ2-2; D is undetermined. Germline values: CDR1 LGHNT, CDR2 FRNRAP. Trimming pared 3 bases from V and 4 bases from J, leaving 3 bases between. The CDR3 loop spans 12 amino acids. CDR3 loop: CASGFSTGELFF. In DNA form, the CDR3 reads TGTGCTAGTGGTTTCAGCACCGGGGAGCTGTTTTTT.

The CDR3 nucleotides are TGTGCCAGCAGTTTGTCTAGGCCCCACAATGAGCAGTTCTTC. Translation: CASSLSRPHNEQFF. The chain couples TRBV27 to TRBJ2-1; D unclear. The CDR3 is 14 amino acids. Germline V lookup: CDR1 MNHEY, CDR2 SMNVEV (reference sequence). V was cut by 3 bases and J by 5 bases, with 11 bases left in between.

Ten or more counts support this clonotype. Here the CDR3 DNA reads TGTGCCAGCAGTTTCGGGGACAGGGCGGCGGGCTACACCTTC. Its protein product is CASSFGDRAAGYTF. The genes are TRBV28 and TRBJ1-2, with TRBD1 matching 9 bases. Trimming removed 3 bases from V and 8 bases from J; junction bases left unmatched: 7. The germline CDR1 and CDR2 sequences are MDHEN and SYDVKM. The CDR3 is 14 residues long.

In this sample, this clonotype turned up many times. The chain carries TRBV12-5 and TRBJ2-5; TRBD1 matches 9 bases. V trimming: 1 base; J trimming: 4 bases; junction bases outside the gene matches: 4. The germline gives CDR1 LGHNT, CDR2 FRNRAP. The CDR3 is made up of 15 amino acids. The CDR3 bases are TGTGCTAGTGGTTTGGGACAGGGGGTGCGAGAGACCCAGTACTTC. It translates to CASGLGQGVRETQYF.

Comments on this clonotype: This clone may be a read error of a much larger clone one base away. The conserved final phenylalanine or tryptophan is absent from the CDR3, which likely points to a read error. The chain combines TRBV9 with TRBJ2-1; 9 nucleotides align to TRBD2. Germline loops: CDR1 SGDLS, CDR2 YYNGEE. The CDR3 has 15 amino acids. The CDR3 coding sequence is TGTGCCAGCAACGTAAGGGCGGGGGGGCCCGTTGAGCAGTTCTTA. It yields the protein CASNVRAGGPVEQFL.

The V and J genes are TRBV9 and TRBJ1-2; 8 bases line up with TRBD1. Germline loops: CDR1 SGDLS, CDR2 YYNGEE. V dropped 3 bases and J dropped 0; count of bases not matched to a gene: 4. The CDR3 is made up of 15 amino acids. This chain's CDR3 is CASSEGDRPNYGYTF. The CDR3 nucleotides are TGTGCCAGCAGCGAGGGGGACAGGCCTAACTATGGCTACACCTTC.

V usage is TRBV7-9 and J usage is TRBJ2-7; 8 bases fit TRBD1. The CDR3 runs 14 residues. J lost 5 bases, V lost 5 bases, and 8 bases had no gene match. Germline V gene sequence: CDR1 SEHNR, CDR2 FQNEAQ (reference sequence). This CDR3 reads CASSARQGSDEQYF. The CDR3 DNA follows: TGTGCCAGCAGCGCCCGACAGGGGTCGGACGAGCAGTACTTC. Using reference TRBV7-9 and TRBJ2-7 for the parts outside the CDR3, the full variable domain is DTGVSQNPRHKITKRGQNVTFRCDPISEHNRLYWYRQTLGQGPEFLTYFQNEAQLEKSRLLSDRFSAERPKGSFSTLEIQRTEQGDSAMYLCASSARQGSDEQYFGPGTRLTVT.

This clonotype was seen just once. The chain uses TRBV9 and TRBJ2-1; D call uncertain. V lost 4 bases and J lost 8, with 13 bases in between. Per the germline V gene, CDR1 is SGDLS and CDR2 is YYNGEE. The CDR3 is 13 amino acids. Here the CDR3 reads CASSPGPGDEQFF. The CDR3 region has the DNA TGTGCCAGCAGCCCCGGGCCAGGCGATGAGCAGTTCTTC. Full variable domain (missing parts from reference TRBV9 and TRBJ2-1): DSGVTQTPKHLITATGQRVTLRCSPRSGDLSVYWYQQSLDQGLQFLIQYYNGEERAKGNILERFSAQQFPDLHSELNLSSLELGDSALYFCASSPGPGDEQFFGPGTRLTVL.

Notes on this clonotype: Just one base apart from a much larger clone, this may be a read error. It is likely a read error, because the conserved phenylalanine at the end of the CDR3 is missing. This chain's CDR3 is CASSQKEGALYEQYL. The CDR3, as DNA: TGCGCCAGCAGCCAAAAGGAGGGGGCACTCTACGAGCAGTACTTA. The chain is built from TRBV4-1 and TRBJ2-7; D possibly corresponds to TRBD1 (7 bases). Germline assignment: CDR1 MGHRA and CDR2 YSYEKL. The V gene lost 2 bases and the J gene lost 3 bases, with 14 bases spanning the gap. The CDR3 consists of 15 residues.

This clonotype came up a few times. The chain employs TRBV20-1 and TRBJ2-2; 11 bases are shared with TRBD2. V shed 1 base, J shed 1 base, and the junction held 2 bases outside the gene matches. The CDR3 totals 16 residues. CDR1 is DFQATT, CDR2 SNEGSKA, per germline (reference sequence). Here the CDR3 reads CSARGGLAVNTGELFF. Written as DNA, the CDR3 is TGCAGTGCTAGAGGGGGACTAGCGGTGAACACCGGGGAGCTGTTTTTT.

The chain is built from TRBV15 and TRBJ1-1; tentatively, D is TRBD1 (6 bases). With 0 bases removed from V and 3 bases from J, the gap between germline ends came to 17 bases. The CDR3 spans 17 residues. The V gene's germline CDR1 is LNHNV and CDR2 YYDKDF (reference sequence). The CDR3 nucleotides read TGTGCCACCAGCAGAGATACGGTCAGGGGATTGGACACTGAAGCTTTCTTT. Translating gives CATSRDTVRGLDTEAFF.

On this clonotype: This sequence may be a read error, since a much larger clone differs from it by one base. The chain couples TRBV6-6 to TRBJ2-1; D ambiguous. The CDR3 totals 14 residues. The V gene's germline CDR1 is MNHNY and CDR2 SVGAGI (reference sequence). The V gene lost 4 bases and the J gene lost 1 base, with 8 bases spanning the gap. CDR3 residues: CASSSETSYNEQFF. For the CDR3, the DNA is TGTGCCAGCAGTTCCGAGACGTCCTACAATGAGCAGTTCTTC.

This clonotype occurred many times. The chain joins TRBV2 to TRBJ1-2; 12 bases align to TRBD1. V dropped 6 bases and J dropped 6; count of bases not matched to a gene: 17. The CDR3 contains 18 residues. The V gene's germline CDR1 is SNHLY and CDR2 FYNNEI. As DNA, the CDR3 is TGTGCCAGCAGCCTTGAAAGGGGACAGGGGGCGGGTTCTGATGGCTACACCTTC. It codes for CASSLERGQGAGSDGYTF.

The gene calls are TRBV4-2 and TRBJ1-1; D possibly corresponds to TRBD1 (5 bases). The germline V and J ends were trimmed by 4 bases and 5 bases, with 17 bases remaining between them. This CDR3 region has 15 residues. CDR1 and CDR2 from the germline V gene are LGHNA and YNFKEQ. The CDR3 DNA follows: TGTGCCAGCAGCCCCCCGGGACTCCCGAGGACTGAAGCTTTCTTT. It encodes CASSPPGLPRTEAFF.

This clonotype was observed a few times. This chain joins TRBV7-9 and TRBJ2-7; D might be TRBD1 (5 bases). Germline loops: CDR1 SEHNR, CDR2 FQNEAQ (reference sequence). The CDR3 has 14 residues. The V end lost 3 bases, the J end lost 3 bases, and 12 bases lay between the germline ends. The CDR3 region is CASSFGRVGYEQYF. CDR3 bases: TGTGCCAGCAGCTTTGGCAGGGTAGGCTACGAGCAGTACTTC.